This T cell receptor beta chain was sequenced in a study of T cell repertoires in cytomegalovirus infection. TCRdb fed the reads into MiXCR, producing one record per CDR3 protein. Altogether roughly 350,000 distinct CDR3 sequences are present, approximately 30% being singletons, with the ten largest covering approximately 13%. In regard to this clonotype: The antigen is not known.

The trim removed 2 bases at V and 0 bases at J, leaving 0 bases unmatched. The CDR3 length is 15 residues. Germline CDR1 is MRHNA and CDR2 is SNTAGT. The sequence derives from a human donor in good health (CMV status not recorded). Some clones in this sample may be carry-over from other donors' samples. The input for sequencing was cultured PBMCs, taken from culture after CMV antigen stimulation. The V call is TRBV6-4, the J call TRBJ2-1; TRBD2 matches 8 bases. This CDR3 reads CASSDTSGSYNEQFF. CDR3 sequence (DNA): TGTGCCAGCAGTGACACTAGCGGCTCCTACAATGAGCAGTTCTTC.